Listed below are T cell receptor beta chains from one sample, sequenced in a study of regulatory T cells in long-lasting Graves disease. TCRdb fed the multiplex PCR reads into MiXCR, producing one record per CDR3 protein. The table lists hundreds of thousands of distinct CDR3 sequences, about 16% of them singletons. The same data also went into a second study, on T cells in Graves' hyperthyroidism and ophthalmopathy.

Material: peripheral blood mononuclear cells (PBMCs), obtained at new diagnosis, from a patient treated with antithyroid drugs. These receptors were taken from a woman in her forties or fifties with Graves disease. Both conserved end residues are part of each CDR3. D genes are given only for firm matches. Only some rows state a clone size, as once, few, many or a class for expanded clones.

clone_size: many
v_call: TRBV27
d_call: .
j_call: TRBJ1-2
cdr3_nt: TGTGCCAGCAGTTGGCAGTTCACAGCTAACTATGGCTACACCTTC
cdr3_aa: CASSWQFTANYGYTF

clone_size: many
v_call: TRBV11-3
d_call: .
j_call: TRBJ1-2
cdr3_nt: TGTGCCAACCCGACAGGACCTTATGGCTACACCTTC
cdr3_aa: CANPTGPYGYTF

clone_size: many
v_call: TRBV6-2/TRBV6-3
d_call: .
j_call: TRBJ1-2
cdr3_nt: TGTGCCAGCAGTGAATGGACGGCGGGCTACACCTTC
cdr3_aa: CASSEWTAGYTF

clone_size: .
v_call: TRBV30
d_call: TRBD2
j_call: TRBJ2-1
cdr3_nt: TGTGCCTGGAGTGTAGGGACTAGCGGGGGAAATGAGCAGTTCTTC
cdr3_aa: CAWSVGTSGGNEQFF

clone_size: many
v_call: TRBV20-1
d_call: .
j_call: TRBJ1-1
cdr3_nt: TGCAGTGCTCCGACCGGGACACAAAACCCAGCTTTCTTT
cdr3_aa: CSAPTGTQNPAFF

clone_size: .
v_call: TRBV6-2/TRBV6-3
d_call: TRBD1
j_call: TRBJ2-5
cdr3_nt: TGTGCCAGCAGTTACAGGACAGGGCAAGAGACCCAGTACTTC
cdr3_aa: CASSYRTGQETQYF

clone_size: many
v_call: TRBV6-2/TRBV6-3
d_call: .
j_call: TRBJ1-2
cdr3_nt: TGTGCCAGCTCACCAGAGGAGAACTATGGCTACACCTTC
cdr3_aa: CASSPEENYGYTF

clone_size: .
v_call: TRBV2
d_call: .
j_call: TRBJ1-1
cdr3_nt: TGTGCCGGGGGGGGCACAGGGATCACTGAAGCTTTCTTT
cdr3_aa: CAGGGTGITEAFF

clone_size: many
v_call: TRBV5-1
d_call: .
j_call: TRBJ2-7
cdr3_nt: TGCGCCAGCAGCTTGGCCTGGGGCGACAGCTTCTACGAGCAGTACTTC
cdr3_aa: CASSLAWGDSFYEQYF

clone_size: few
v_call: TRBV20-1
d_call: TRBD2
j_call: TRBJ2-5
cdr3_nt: TGCAGTACACTAGCGGGGGGGCCTAGGGAGACCCAGTACTTC
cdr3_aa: CSTLAGGPRETQYF

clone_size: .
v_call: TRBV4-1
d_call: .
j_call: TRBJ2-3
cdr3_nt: TGCGCCAGCGGCGTGGGGGGGGCAGGCACAGATACGCAGTATTTT
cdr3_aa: CASGVGGAGTDTQYF

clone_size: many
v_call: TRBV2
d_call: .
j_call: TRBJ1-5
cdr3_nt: TGTGCCAGCACGATGGTTAATCAGCCCCAGCATTTT
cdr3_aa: CASTMVNQPQHF

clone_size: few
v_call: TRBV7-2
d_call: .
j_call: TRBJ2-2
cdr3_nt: TGTGCCAGCAGCTTAGTCGAATCAGCTATGAACACCGGGGAGCTGTTTTTT
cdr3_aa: CASSLVESAMNTGELFF

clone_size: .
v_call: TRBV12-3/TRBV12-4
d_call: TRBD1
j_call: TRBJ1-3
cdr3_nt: TGTGCCAGCAGTCGACAGGGGGCAGGTACTGGAAACACCATATATTTT
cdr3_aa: CASSRQGAGTGNTIYF

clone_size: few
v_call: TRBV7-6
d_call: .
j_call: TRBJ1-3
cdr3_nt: TGTGCCAGCAGCCCGGGGCCCGGGGCTGGAAACACCATATATTTT
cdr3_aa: CASSPGPGAGNTIYF

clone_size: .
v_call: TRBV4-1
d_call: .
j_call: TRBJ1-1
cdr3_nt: TGCGCCAGCAGCCAAGACACTCTAAAGATAGTGAACACTGAAGCTTTCTTT
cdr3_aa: CASSQDTLKIVNTEAFF

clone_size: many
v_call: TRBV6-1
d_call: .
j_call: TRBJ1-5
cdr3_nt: TGTGCCAGCACAGGCCCGTATAGCAATCAGCCCCAGCATTTT
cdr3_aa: CASTGPYSNQPQHF

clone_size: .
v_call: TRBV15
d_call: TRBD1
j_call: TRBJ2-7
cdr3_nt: TGTGCCACCTCGACTATTGGGACAGACTACGAGCAGTACTTC
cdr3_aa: CATSTIGTDYEQYF